This TCR beta chain was identified in a study of a mutant IDH1 vaccine in newly diagnosed glioma. Study-level background: Sex among treated patients split about 60% male, roughly 38% female; mean age was approximately 41 years. Antecedent treatment encompassed radiotherapy, temozolomide, or their combination; the majority received both. Points from the study as a whole: Changes in top peripheral clonotypes did not appear linked to pseudoprogression.

Turning to this clone: Its target is not known.

This sample's time point: baseline, week 1 (first vaccination visit). The treatment denotes: pre-vaccination baseline after standard-of-care therapy. Patients carried new grade 3 or 4 IDH1-mutant astrocytomas lacking nuclear ATRX. Sequenced by immunoSEQ multiplex PCR; TCRdb stores in-frame clones only, minus some. The table has approximately 92,000 clones, about 83% seen once. The TCR was taken from a woman aged 45-65 years with glioma. Specimen: PBMCs, collected from a glioma patient treated with radiotherapy, temozolomide or both.

CDR3 DNA: TGTGCCAGCAGCCTTCCTTCACCCCTCCACTTT. Its translation: CASSLPSPLHF. The rearrangement joins TRBV9 to TRBJ1-6; no clear D. The CDR3 totals 11 residues. V was cut by 4 bases and J by 9 bases, with 5 bases left in between. Germline assignment: CDR1 SGDLS and CDR2 YYNGEE.